A single T cell receptor (beta chain) is shown here with its context. This clone was seen a few times. This clone's antigen is unknown. No base quality information exists; no much larger clone differs at one position. For sequencing of the TCRbeta CDR3 region, genomic DNA was extracted from the sorted cells. TCRbeta CDR3 regions were sequenced using the immunoSEQ Assay. The table was pulled from immuneACCESS by TCRdb, which kept in-frame rearrangements only. Such tables lose some clones; where checked, under half of the loss comes from unresolved V genes, and the rest has no known cause. In all, the sample holds approximately 15,000 clones, and about 91% of those were seen once. The ten largest clones add up to under 9% of the sample. The cysteine opens and the phenylalanine closes a CDR3 of 14 amino acids. The retained sequence is limited to the CDR3, 42 bases, with the frame set at the first base. V is cut back by 4 bases and J by 10 bases, with 10 bases in the junction unmatched. From the germline V gene (reference sequence), CDR1 is MNHEY and CDR2 is SMNVEV.

This sample was taken from a study of OX40 agonist ivuxolimab in advanced cancers. Regarding the research as a whole: Ivuxolimab, which targeted the costimulatory receptor OX40 (CD134), was an agonistic, fully human IgG2 monoclonal antibody. Intravenous ivuxolimab was administered to patients every 2 weeks at six dose levels: 0.01, 0.1, 0.3, 1.5, 3 and 10 mg/kg. Of the roughly 54 dose-escalation patients, hepatocellular carcinoma was present in about 20, melanoma in approximately 15, renal cell carcinoma in 9 and head and neck cancer in 9. The dose-escalation cohort was almost 85% male with a mean age of approximately 59 years, ranging from about 23 to 85. Prior anti-PD-1, anti-PD-L1 or anti-CTLA-4 therapy was permitted, and 35% to 40% of dose-escalation patients had received checkpoint inhibitors. Partial responses occurred in three dose-escalation patients, of whom one had hepatocellular carcinoma and two had cutaneous melanoma. Peripheral TCRbeta sequencing was intended to test whether TCR sequence diversity was altered and clonal T-cell expansion was caused by ivuxolimab. The paper describes the monotherapy dose-escalation part (N ≈ 49 patients) of the phase I trial of ivuxolimab.

The trial excluded patients who had a history of autoimmune disease or who were on systemic immunosuppression. Peripheral blood for TCR sequencing was drawn from every dose cohort at baseline, at cycle 4 day 1 and at cycle 7 day 1. The samples were taken from a phase I, first-in-human, multicenter, open-label dose-escalation trial of ivuxolimab. Adults with locally advanced or metastatic melanoma, renal cell, hepatocellular, or head and neck squamous cell carcinoma were enrolled in the trial. Before TCR sequencing, CD4+ T cells and CD8+ T cells were sorted from peripheral blood as separate populations. Overall results and qualifications from the work: After ivuxolimab, more expanded clones were found on average in CD8+ T cells than in CD4+ T cells. Partial responders in the 0.1-3.0 mg/kg groups had among the lowest normalized peripheral clonal expansion, especially among CD8+ T cells. At doses from 0.1 to 3.0 mg/kg, clonal expansion was seen in both CD4+ and CD8+ blood T cells between baseline and week 6. The antigen specificity of the peripheral T cells that underwent clonal expansion was not determined. Low levels of normalized T-cell clonal expansion were also seen in some nonresponding patients.

The material was CD4+ or CD8+ T cells sorted from blood, obtained in a trial of the OX40 agonist ivuxolimab. The clonotype was recovered from an adult with an advanced solid tumor such as melanoma, head and neck, liver or kidney cancer. This sequence uses TRBV27 and TRBJ2-1, and TRBD2 matches 7 of the central bases. The sequenced DNA: TGTGCCAGCAGTTCCGGCGGGAGTTATCGGGAGCAGTTCTTC. Its protein is CASSSGGSYREQFF.